One sample yielded the 13 T cell receptor beta chains listed below, sequenced in a study of OX40 agonist ivuxolimab in advanced cancers. Clones were read by immunoSEQ multiplex PCR, and TCRdb kept only the in-frame ones, dropping some. Of 50,000 to 55,000 clones listed, roughly nine tenths are singletons. This specimen was CD4+ or CD8+ T cells sorted from blood, taken in a trial of the OX40 agonist ivuxolimab. All receptors derive from an adult with an advanced solid tumor such as melanoma, head and neck, liver or kidney cancer.

The CDR3 is CASSGGANYGYTF. For the CDR3, the DNA is TGTGCCAGCAGTGGGGGGGCTAACTATGGCTACACCTTC. The chain combines TRBV2 with TRBJ1-2; perhaps TRBD1 as D (5 bases). The germline V and J ends were trimmed by 4 bases and 0 bases, with 6 bases remaining between them. The CDR3 is made up of 13 amino acids. The germline CDR1 and CDR2 sequences are SNHLY and FYNNEI.

This clone has only one observation. The rearrangement uses TRBV5-6 and TRBJ1-1; maybe TRBD1 (6 bases). CDR1 is SGHDT and CDR2 is YYEEEE in the germline V gene. Trimming left V 3 bases short and J 1 base short, with 19 bases between. The CDR3 consists of 17 residues. The CDR3 sequence: CASSSQGGRFRNTEAFF. As DNA, the CDR3 is TGTGCCAGCAGCTCCCAAGGGGGGAGATTCAGGAACACTGAAGCTTTCTTT.

The genes are TRBV5-4 and TRBJ1-2, with D hard to call. Germline V gene lookup returns CDR1 SGHNT and CDR2 YYREEE (reference sequence). The CDR3 consists of 15 residues. V lost 4 bases and J 4 bases, leaving 17 bases between the germline ends. The CDR3 loop is CASSLGGGMTYGYTF. In DNA form, the CDR3 reads TGTGCCAGCAGCCTTGGCGGAGGGATGACCTATGGCTACACCTTC.

This rearrangement joins TRBV29-1 to TRBJ1-4, with D possibly matching TRBD1 (5 bases). Germline V gene lookup returns CDR1 SQVTM and CDR2 ANQGSEA. The CDR3 loop spans 11 amino acids. V was shortened by 6 bases and J by 8 bases, with 10 bases between the two germline ends. CDR3 bases: TGCAGCGTGGGGGATAGGGAAAAACTGTTTTTT. It translates to CSVGDREKLFF.

The chain employs TRBV7-9 and TRBJ1-3; D perhaps matches TRBD1 (5 bases). With 2 bases removed from V and 2 bases from J, the gap between germline ends came to 7 bases. The CDR3 is made up of 14 amino acids. Germline CDR1 and CDR2: SEHNR and FQNEAQ (reference sequence). This chain's CDR3 is CASSLPTAGNTIYF. The CDR3, as DNA: TGTGCCAGCAGCTTACCGACAGCTGGAAACACCATATATTTT.

The V and J genes are TRBV9 and TRBJ2-1; D is perhaps TRBD1 or TRBD2 (7 bases each). This CDR3 is built from 16 residues. The germline gives CDR1 SGDLS, CDR2 YYNGEE. The V end was cut by 0 bases, the J end by 4 bases, with 14 bases between. The CDR3 region is CASSVGLAGGYNEQFF. In DNA form, the CDR3 reads TGTGCCAGCAGCGTAGGACTAGCAGGGGGATACAATGAGCAGTTCTTC.

J is TRBJ1-1 and V is TRBV5-8; D not resolved. CDR3 length equals 14 residues. V was clipped by 6 bases and J by 0 bases, with 12 bases between them. CDR1 and CDR2 (germline): SGHTS, YDEGEE. The CDR3 DNA reads as TGTGCCAGCACCCCCGGCATCATGAACACTGAAGCTTTCTTT. Protein: CASTPGIMNTEAFF.

The chain carries TRBV15 and TRBJ1-6; TRBD1 might be the D (6 bases). The CDR3 spans 15 residues. The germline gives CDR1 LNHNV, CDR2 YYDKDF (reference sequence). V shed 8 bases and J shed 10 bases, with 21 bases lying between them. The CDR3 DNA reads TGTGCCACCGCCGAGATTACAGGGAACGGCTCACCCCTCCACTTT. It yields the protein CATAEITGNGSPLHF.

This clone was found once. The chain uses TRBV4-2 and TRBJ1-1; D is ambiguous. The germline V and J ends were trimmed by 0 bases and 7 bases, with 9 bases remaining between them. The germline V gene encodes CDR1 LGHNA and CDR2 YNFKEQ. This CDR3 comprises 13 residues. The CDR3 here is CASSQENYSEAFF. The CDR3 DNA reads TGTGCCAGCAGCCAAGAAAATTACAGTGAAGCTTTCTTT.

The V call is TRBV10-2, the J call TRBJ2-2; D remains ambiguous. The CDR3 runs 13 residues. Germline V gene sequence: CDR1 WSHSY, CDR2 SAAADI. The V end lost 8 bases, the J end lost 9 bases, and 16 bases lay between the germline ends. CDR3 sequence (DNA): TGCGCCAGCCGAGAGGCAGGTAACCGGGAGCTGTTTTTT. This gives the protein CASREAGNRELFF.

The chain has TRBV30 and TRBJ2-3; D possibly matches TRBD1 or TRBD2 (7 bases each). V was clipped by 2 bases and J by 3 bases, with 12 bases between them. Germline V gene data show CDR1 as GTSNPN and CDR2 as SVGIG (reference sequence). This CDR3 contains 14 residues. CDR3 region: CAWSLQGGTDTQYF. CDR3 in DNA: TGTGCCTGGAGTCTCCAGGGGGGGACAGATACGCAGTATTTT.

The V and J genes are TRBV28 and TRBJ2-7, with D maybe TRBD1 (6 bases). The CDR3 consists of 14 residues. CDR1 is MDHEN and CDR2 is SYDVKM in the germline V gene. The V gene lost 2 bases and the J gene lost 0 bases, with 8 bases spanning the gap. The CDR3, as DNA: TGTGCCAGCAGTTTAGACAGGAACTCCTACGAGCAGTACTTC. Its protein is CASSLDRNSYEQYF.

The chain is built from TRBV2 and TRBJ1-1; D is uncertain. Germline V lookup: CDR1 SNHLY, CDR2 FYNNEI. Deletions cut 2 bases from V and 4 bases from J, with 11 bases between. The CDR3 runs to 14 residues. CDR3 in amino acids: CASSELSHGTEAFF. CDR3 coding DNA: TGTGCCAGCAGTGAACTGTCACACGGCACTGAAGCTTTCTTT.